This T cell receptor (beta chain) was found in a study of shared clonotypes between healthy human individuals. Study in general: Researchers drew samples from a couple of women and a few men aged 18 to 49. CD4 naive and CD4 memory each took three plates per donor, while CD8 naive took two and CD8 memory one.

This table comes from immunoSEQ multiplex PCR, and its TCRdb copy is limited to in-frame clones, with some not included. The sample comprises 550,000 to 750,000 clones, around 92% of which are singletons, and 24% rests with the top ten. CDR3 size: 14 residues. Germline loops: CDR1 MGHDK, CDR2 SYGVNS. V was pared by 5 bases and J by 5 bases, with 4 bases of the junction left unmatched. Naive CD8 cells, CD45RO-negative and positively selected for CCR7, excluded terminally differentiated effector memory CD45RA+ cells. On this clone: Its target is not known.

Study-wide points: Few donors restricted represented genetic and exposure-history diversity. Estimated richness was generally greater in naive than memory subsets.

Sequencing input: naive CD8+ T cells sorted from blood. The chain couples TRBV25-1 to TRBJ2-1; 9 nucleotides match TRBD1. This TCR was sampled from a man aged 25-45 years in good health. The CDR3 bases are TGTGCCAGCAGTTGGACAGGGGTAAACAATGAGCAGTTCTTC. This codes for CASSWTGVNNEQFF.